These 24 T cell receptor beta chains were sequenced from one sample in a study of graft-versus-host responses after intestinal transplantation. Measured with immunoSEQ multiplex PCR; TCRdb has only the in-frame clones, and not every one. The table includes 85,000 to 100,000 clones, 80% to 95% detected once. These receptors have no known antigen. This sample comprised unstimulated CD8+ T cells sorted from spleen or lymph node cells, obtained before transplant. These receptors came from a human donor who was the organ donor for an intestinal transplant.

V is TRBV2 and J is TRBJ2-7; 7 nucleotides align to TRBD2. The germline CDR1 and CDR2 sequences are SNHLY and FYNNEI. This CDR3 has 15 residues. J gave up 4 bases and V 0 bases, and 6 bases lay outside the gene matches. The CDR3 DNA sequence: TGTGCCAGCAGTGAAGCGCTGGGGGGACTATACGAGCAGTACTTC. This encodes CASSEALGGLYEQYF.

V usage is TRBV6-1 and J usage is TRBJ2-3; 13 bases match TRBD2. The CDR3 is 18 amino acids. Germline V gene lookup returns CDR1 MNHNS and CDR2 SASEGT. The V segment lost 4 bases and the J segment 0 bases; nucleotides outside the gene matches: 7. CDR3 nucleotides: TGTGCCAGCAGTGCATACGGGACTAGCGGGGCTAGCACAGATACGCAGTATTTT. It specifies CASSAYGTSGASTDTQYF.

The chain combines TRBV7-9 with TRBJ2-2, with no clear D. Trimming stripped 6 bases from V and 5 bases from J, with 13 bases between. The CDR3 sequence is 14 residues long. Germline V gives CDR1 SEHNR, CDR2 FQNEAQ (reference sequence). This CDR3 is CASRPGSMTGELFF. CDR3 sequence (DNA): TGTGCCAGCAGACCCGGGTCCATGACCGGGGAGCTGTTTTTT. The whole variable domain, remainder taken from reference TRBV7-9 and TRBJ2-2, is DTGVSQNPRHKITKRGQNVTFRCDPISEHNRLYWYRQTLGQGPEFLTYFQNEAQLEKSRLLSDRFSAERPKGSFSTLEIQRTEQGDSAMYLCASRPGSMTGELFFGEGSRLTVL.

The V gene is TRBV6-1, the J gene TRBJ1-1; D call uncertain. CDR3 length: 14 residues. V dropped 5 bases and J dropped 1 base, with 11 bases sitting between them. The germline CDR1 and CDR2 sequences are MNHNS and SASEGT. The CDR3 reads CASSPWTGNTEAFF. The CDR3 DNA reads TGTGCCAGCAGTCCTTGGACTGGGAACACTGAAGCTTTCTTT.

V usage is TRBV5-6 and J usage is TRBJ2-3; D ambiguous. V lost 1 base and J lost 5, with 17 bases in between. CDR3 length equals 16 residues. Germline V CDR1 and CDR2: SGHDT, YYEEEE. In DNA, the CDR3 is TGTGCCAGCAGCTTGAGTCCGGCTCCACGGAGAGATACGCAGTATTTT. Its protein is CASSLSPAPRRDTQYF.

Here the CDR3 reads CASSYAPRQPQHF. The DNA of the CDR3 is TGTGCCAGCAGTTACGCCCCACGGCAGCCCCAGCATTTT. This chain links TRBV6-5 with TRBJ1-5; the D is unclear. The germline CDR1 and CDR2 sequences are MNHEY and SVGAGI. The CDR3 runs to 13 residues. The V end lost 2 bases, the J end lost 7 bases, and 9 bases lay between the germline ends.

The gene calls are TRBV4-1 and TRBJ1-1; 7 bases agree with TRBD1. V shed 4 bases and J 2 bases; nucleotides not matched to a gene: 13. Germline assignment: CDR1 MGHRA and CDR2 YSYEKL. The CDR3 is 17 residues long. As DNA, the CDR3 is TGCGCCAGCAGCCGGGTAGGACAGGAGAGGGGAAACACTGAAGCTTTCTTT. Its translation: CASSRVGQERGNTEAFF.

V is TRBV4-1 and J is TRBJ2-7; 8 nucleotides agree with TRBD1. This CDR3 is built from 13 residues. V trimming: 4 bases; J trimming: 3 bases; junction bases outside the gene matches: 2. The germline CDR1 and CDR2 sequences are MGHRA and YSYEKL. DNA of the CDR3: TGCGCCAGCAGCCCGACAGGGGACTACGAGCAGTACTTC. It specifies CASSPTGDYEQYF.

The V gene is TRBV27, the J gene TRBJ2-5; 10 bases fit TRBD1. V shed 6 bases and J 5 bases; nucleotides not matched to a gene: 12. From germline, CDR1 is MNHEY and CDR2 SMNVEV (reference sequence). The length of the CDR3 is 16 residues. CDR3 loop: CASRSTGTGVKETQYF. In nucleotides, the CDR3 is TGTGCCAGCAGGTCAACCGGGACAGGGGTAAAGGAGACCCAGTACTTC.

The gene calls are TRBV5-1 and TRBJ2-5; 8 bases align to TRBD2. The CDR3 runs to 15 residues. The ends lost 4 bases at V and 5 bases at J; junction bases unmatched: 10. Germline CDR1 SGHRS, CDR2 YFSETQ. CDR3 DNA: TGCGCCAGCAGCCAGGGACTAGTATGGGTCGAGACCCAGTACTTC. Translation gives CASSQGLVWVETQYF.

The V and J genes are TRBV6-4 and TRBJ1-1; D possibly corresponds to TRBD1 (5 bases). Germline loops: CDR1 MRHNA, CDR2 SNTAGT. The CDR3 has 13 amino acids. V lost 3 bases and J 4 bases, leaving 9 bases between the germline ends. The CDR3 here is CASSEGVSTEAFF. The CDR3 nucleotides read TGTGCCAGCAGTGAAGGGGTGTCCACTGAAGCTTTCTTT.

The V call is TRBV27, the J call TRBJ1-3; D may be TRBD1 (5 bases). The germline V gene encodes CDR1 MNHEY and CDR2 SMNVEV (reference sequence). V was trimmed by 7 bases and J by 0 bases, leaving 13 bases between them. The CDR3 covers 15 residues. In DNA form, the CDR3 reads TGTGCCAGCAAACCTGACAGCAGCTCTGGAAACACCATATATTTT. Amino acids: CASKPDSSSGNTIYF.

This clone was seen a single time. The chain couples TRBV5-1 to TRBJ2-3; the D gene is possibly TRBD1 (9 bases). The CDR3 contains 20 residues. Looked up from germline, CDR1 is SGHRS and CDR2 is YFSETQ. V lost 10 bases, J lost 6 bases, and 39 bases lay in between. CDR3 coding DNA: TGCGCCCCCAGGGACAGGGATTTTCCACCGGGACTAGTCGAATCGGATACGCAGTATTTT. Its protein product is CAPRDRDFPPGLVESDTQYF.

The chain uses TRBV5-1 and TRBJ2-1, with 11 bases aligning to TRBD2. This CDR3 comprises 15 residues. Trimming removed 5 bases from V and 3 bases from J; junction bases left unmatched: 4. Germline V lookup: CDR1 SGHRS, CDR2 YFSETQ. DNA for the CDR3: TGCGCCAGCAGTCCCGGGACTAGCGGCTACAATGAGCAGTTCTTC. It codes for CASSPGTSGYNEQFF. The entire variable domain, with the rest obtained from reference TRBV5-1 and TRBJ2-1, is as follows: KAGVTQTPRYLIKTRGQQVTLSCSPISGHRSVSWYQQTPGQGLQFLFEYFSETQRNKGNFPGRFSGRQFSNSRSEMNVSTLELGDSALYLCASSPGTSGYNEQFFGPGTRLTVL.

The chain uses TRBV6-5 and TRBJ1-6; D ambiguous. Germline values: CDR1 MNHEY, CDR2 SVGAGI. Trimming took 4 bases from V and 0 from J, leaving 7 bases between them. There are 15 residues in the CDR3. The CDR3 DNA follows: TGTGCCAGCAGTTTCGGGAGCTCCTATAATTCACCCCTCCACTTT. Its translation: CASSFGSSYNSPLHF.

The chain employs TRBV7-6 and TRBJ2-3; TRBD2 is a possible D gene (5 bases). Germline V CDR1 and CDR2: SGHVS, FNYEAQ. Trimming cost V 5 bases and J 2 bases, with 17 bases left between them. The CDR3 contains 16 residues. The CDR3 coding sequence is TGTGCCAGCAGCAAGGAGCTAGGGCGGGTCACAGATACGCAGTATTTT. Its protein product is CASSKELGRVTDTQYF.

The CDR3 region has the DNA TGTGCCAGCAGCTCCACAGGGAGAAACTACAATGAGCAGTTCTTC. Its translation: CASSSTGRNYNEQFF. This chain connects TRBV7-9 to TRBJ2-1; possibly TRBD1 for D (6 bases). V dropped 4 bases and J dropped 3 bases, with 13 bases sitting between them. Germline assignment: CDR1 SEHNR and CDR2 FQNEAQ (reference sequence). The CDR3 length is 15 residues.

The chain has TRBV5-6 and TRBJ2-7, with TRBD2 as a possible D gene (5 bases). From germline, CDR1 is SGHDT and CDR2 YYEEEE. The CDR3 spans 17 residues. The V end was cut by 4 bases, the J end by 3 bases, with 23 bases between. The CDR3 is CASSELGGSGINYEQYF. The DNA of the CDR3 is TGTGCCAGCAGCGAGTTGGGTGGGAGTGGGATTAACTACGAGCAGTACTTC. Full variable domain (remainder filled in from reference TRBV5-6 and TRBJ2-7): DAGVTQSPTHLIKTRGQQVTLRCSPKSGHDTVSWYQQALGQGPQFIFQYYEEEERQRGNFPDRFSGHQFPNYSSELNVNALLLGDSALYLCASSELGGSGINYEQYFGPGTRLTVT.

The chain recombines TRBV29-1 with TRBJ2-7, with TRBD2 identical over 7 bases. The germline V gene has CDR1 SQVTM and CDR2 ANQGSEA. V lost 4 bases, J lost 3 bases, and 12 bases stayed unmatched. The CDR3 is 15 amino acids. The CDR3: CSVVDSLAAIYEQYF. The CDR3 region has the DNA TGCAGCGTTGTAGATTCGCTAGCGGCAATCTACGAGCAGTACTTC.

This chain connects TRBV6-5 to TRBJ1-5; D is unresolved. CDR3 size: 14 residues. CDR1 and CDR2 from the germline V gene are MNHEY and SVGAGI. The V end was cut by 6 bases, the J end by 3 bases, with 12 bases between. The CDR3 protein is CASSPPGYNQPQHF. DNA of the CDR3: TGTGCCAGCAGCCCGCCGGGTTACAATCAGCCCCAGCATTTT.

The genes are TRBV13 and TRBJ2-5; 7 bases fit TRBD1. This CDR3 has 15 residues. Germline CDR1 is PRHDT and CDR2 is FYEKMQ (reference sequence). Trimming cost V 5 bases and J 2 bases; bases outside gene matches: 8. In DNA form, the CDR3 reads TGTGCCAGCAGCGGGGGACAGAGAAAACAAGAGACCCAGTACTTC. This encodes CASSGGQRKQETQYF. Drawing the rest from reference TRBV13 and TRBJ2-5, the complete variable domain is AAGVIQSPRHLIKEKRETATLKCYPIPRHDTVYWYQQGPGQDPQFLISFYEKMQSDKGSIPDRFSAQQFSDYHSELNMSSLELGDSALYFCASSGGQRKQETQYFGPGTRLLVL.

In nucleotides, the CDR3 is TGCGCCAGCACAACTACCGGGGAGCTGTTTTTT. Translating gives CASTTTGELFF. This chain connects TRBV5-1 to TRBJ2-2; D is ambiguous. This CDR3 has 11 residues. The germline CDR1 and CDR2 sequences are SGHRS and YFSETQ. Trimming pared 6 bases from V and 5 bases from J, leaving 5 bases between.

V and J are TRBV19 and TRBJ2-1; 10 bases align to TRBD2. CDR1 is LNHDA, CDR2 SQIVND, per germline (reference sequence). The CDR3 is made up of 17 amino acids. The J segment lost 9 bases and the V segment lost 4 bases, leaving 15 bases of the junction unmatched. CDR3 protein: CASSNLGVLAGSGEQFF. The DNA for the CDR3 is TGTGCCAGTAGTAATTTAGGCGTACTAGCGGGATCCGGTGAGCAGTTCTTC.

The CDR3 here is CASSQDGPGAPDTQYF. CDR3 DNA: TGCGCCAGCAGCCAAGATGGGCCAGGGGCCCCAGATACGCAGTATTTT. This chain joins TRBV4-1 and TRBJ2-3, with D perhaps TRBD1 (6 bases). The CDR3 sequence is 16 residues long. The germline V and J ends were trimmed by 0 bases and 4 bases, with 14 bases remaining between them. In germline, CDR1 is MGHRA, CDR2 YSYEKL.